The following is a T cell receptor (beta chain) sequence with its context. As for treatment: around 19 received Ad26.COV2.S at low or high dose, single or two shots; 5 received placebo; per-sample allocation not given. Samples were taken on day 63 after the first vaccine or placebo injection. Sequencing used immunoSEQ multiplex PCR; TCRdb keeps in-frame clones, though not all of them. The sample includes 400,000 to 500,000 clones, nearly 90% seen only once; the top ten take about 2.4%. V was clipped by 4 bases and J by 5 bases; unmatched bases: 6. The CDR3 extends over 16 amino acids. The germline V gene encodes CDR1 SGHNT and CDR2 YYREEE (reference sequence). This sample stems from a study of Ad26.COV2.S vaccination and SARS-CoV-2 variants.

The TCR was taken from a person between 18 and 59 years old who received the Ad26.COV2.S COVID-19 vaccine or a placebo. The sample here was peripheral blood, taken in a trial of Ad26.COV2.S vaccine versus placebo. The V call is TRBV5-4, the J call TRBJ2-1; 13 bases match TRBD2. The CDR3 nucleotides read TGTGCCAGCAGCCCGCCGGGACTAGCGGGGAACAATGAGCAGTTCTTC. It specifies CASSPPGLAGNNEQFF.